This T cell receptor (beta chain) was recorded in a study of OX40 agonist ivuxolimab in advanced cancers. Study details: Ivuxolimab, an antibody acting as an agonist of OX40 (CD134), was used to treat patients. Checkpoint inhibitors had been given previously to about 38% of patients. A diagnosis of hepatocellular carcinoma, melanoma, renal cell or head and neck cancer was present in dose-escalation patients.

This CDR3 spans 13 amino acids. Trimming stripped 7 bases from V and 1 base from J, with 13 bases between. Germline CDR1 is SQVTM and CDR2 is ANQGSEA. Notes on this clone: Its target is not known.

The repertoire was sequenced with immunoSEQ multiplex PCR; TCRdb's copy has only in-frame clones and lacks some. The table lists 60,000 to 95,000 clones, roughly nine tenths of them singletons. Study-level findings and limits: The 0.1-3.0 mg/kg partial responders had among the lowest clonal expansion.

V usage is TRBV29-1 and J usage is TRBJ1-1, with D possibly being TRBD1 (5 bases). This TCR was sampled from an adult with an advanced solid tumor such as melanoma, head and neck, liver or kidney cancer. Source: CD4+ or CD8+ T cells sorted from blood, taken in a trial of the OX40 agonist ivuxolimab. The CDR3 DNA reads TGCAGCGGCAGGGCGCAGGAGAACACTGAAGCTTTCTTT. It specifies CSGRAQENTEAFF.